This T cell receptor beta chain was sequenced in a study of T cell repertoires in urothelial bladder cancer. Study-wide context: Of 12 resected lesions, a few were cT2 or greater. General observations from the study: Carcinoma specimens had median approximately 2.1% tumor infiltrating lymphocytes, benign approximately 11%. Urothelial carcinoma specimens: median roughly 6,100 T cells versus over 25,000 in benign. One T-cell clone reached up to roughly 15% of carcinoma infiltrating lymphocytes.

As for this clone: As yet, its antigen is unknown.

Assay used: immunoSEQ multiplex PCR; TCRdb lists only in-frame clones, some missing. The repertoire includes thousands of clones, roughly two thirds of them detected once, and about 12% sits in the top ten. The receptor's source is a human donor with urothelial carcinoma. Sequenced input: tumor-infiltrating cells from bladder cancer.

CDR3 nucleotides: TGTGCCAGCAGCAAAAAAAGCCCATATCGGGGGGGCGCTTCCTACGAGCAGTACTTC. Its translation: CASSKKSPYRGGASYEQYF. V is TRBV21-1 and J is TRBJ2-7; the table gives TRBD2 as D, unverified against the DNA. TRBV21-1 is given as a pseudogene. The CDR3 has 19 residues.